This section outlines one TCR beta chain sequence together with its context. Constant-region reverse primers amplified full-length variable regions, followed by semi-nested Nested Universal Primer A PCR. Using its own MiXCR run on the 5' RACE reads, TCRdb lists one record per CDR3 protein. The sample contains more than 40,000 distinct CDR3 sequences, 25% to 30% of which appear only once. The CDR3 length is 14 residues. Trimming left V 2 bases short and J 0 bases short, with 9 bases between. CDR1 and CDR2 (germline): SGHRS, YFSETQ. Sequencing was done on a sample of memory CD4+ T cells sorted from a lymph node. The subset: memory CD4+ T cells, CD4+CD45RO+CD25-. The rearrangement joins TRBV5-1 to TRBJ2-7; D is uncertain. The source of this sequence is a female donor with breast cancer. The CDR3 coding sequence is TGCGCCAGCAGCTTAAGCACAGACTCCTACGAGCAGTACTTC. It encodes CASSLSTDSYEQYF.